This TCR beta chain derives from a study of T cell changes during pregnancy in multiple sclerosis. Using immunoSEQ multiplex PCR, the repertoire was profiled, and TCRdb retains in-frame clones only, with some absent. The table lists roughly 39,000 clones, about nine tenths of them singletons. The CDR3 spans 15 residues. V was clipped by 5 bases and J by 3 bases; unmatched bases: 10. The germline gives CDR1 SGHDT, CDR2 YYEEEE. The sequence was collected from a female donor in good health, enrolled as a control in a pregnancy study. The sample here was CD4+ T cells from peripheral blood mononuclear cells, taken in the first trimester of pregnancy. This chain uses TRBV5-6 with TRBJ2-7; 8 bases align to TRBD1. The CDR3 loop reads CASRGGQGAGYEQYF. The CDR3 DNA reads as TGTGCCAGCAGGGGCGGGCAGGGGGCAGGCTACGAGCAGTACTTC.